The 4 T cell receptor beta chains reported below all come from one sample, sequenced in a study of CD8 T cell repertoires and HIV-1 epitope variants. These TCRs are of unknown antigen specificity. Profiled with immunoSEQ multiplex PCR; TCRdb holds only in-frame clones, not every one. The table shows approximately 6,700 clones, with roughly 61% occurring only once. The sequencing input was cultured CD8+ T cells derived from PBMCs. The receptors come from a male donor with HIV.

V gene TRBV27 combines with J gene TRBJ2-1; D call uncertain. This CDR3 spans 13 amino acids. Germline lookup yields CDR1 MNHEY and CDR2 SMNVEV (reference sequence). With 5 bases removed from V and 4 bases from J, the gap between germline ends came to 9 bases. CDR3 in DNA: TGTGCCAGCAGTCCCCTAAGTTACAATGAGCAGTTCTTC. This sequence encodes CASSPLSYNEQFF.

The table lists this clone with a few counts. The chain recombines TRBV19 with TRBJ1-1; tentative D call: TRBD1 (5 bases). Germline V gives CDR1 LNHDA, CDR2 SQIVND (reference sequence). The CDR3 length is 14 residues. The V end was cut by 1 base, the J end by 1 base, with 7 bases between. CDR3 coding DNA: TGTGCCAGTAGTATAGGCGGGGCGAACACTGAAGCTTTCTTT. Protein product: CASSIGGANTEAFF.

The gene calls are TRBV30 and TRBJ2-5; D remains ambiguous. Germline V lookup: CDR1 GTSNPN, CDR2 SVGIG (reference sequence). Trimming stripped 3 bases from V and 4 bases from J, with 18 bases between. CDR3 length: 15 residues. The CDR3 protein is CAWRDNPGLGETQYF. CDR3 DNA: TGTGCCTGGAGAGATAACCCGGGTTTGGGAGAGACCCAGTACTTC.

J is TRBJ2-7 and V is TRBV5-4; TRBD1 is a possible D gene (5 bases). The CDR3 is 14 amino acids. Trimming took 5 bases from V and 3 from J, leaving 15 bases between them. Per germline, CDR1 SGHNT and CDR2 YYREEE (reference sequence). The DNA for the CDR3 is TGTGCCAGCAGTTTGCAGGGTTCAGACTACGAGCAGTACTTC. Its protein product is CASSLQGSDYEQYF.